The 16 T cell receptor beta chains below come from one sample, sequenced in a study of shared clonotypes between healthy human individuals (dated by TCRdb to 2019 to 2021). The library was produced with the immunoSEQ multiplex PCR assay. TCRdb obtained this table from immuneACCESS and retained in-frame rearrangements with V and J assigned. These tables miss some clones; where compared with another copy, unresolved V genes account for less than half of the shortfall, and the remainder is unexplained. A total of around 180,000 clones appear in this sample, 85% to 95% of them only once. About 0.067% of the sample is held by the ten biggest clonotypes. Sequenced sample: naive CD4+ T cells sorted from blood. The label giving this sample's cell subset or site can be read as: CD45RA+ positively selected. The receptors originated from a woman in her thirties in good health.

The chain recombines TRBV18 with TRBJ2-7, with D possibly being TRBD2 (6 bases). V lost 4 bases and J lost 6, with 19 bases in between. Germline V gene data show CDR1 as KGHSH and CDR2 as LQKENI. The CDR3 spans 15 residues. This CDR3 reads CASSQEGLGGVEQYF. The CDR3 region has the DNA TGTGCCAGCTCACAGGAGGGCCTCGGAGGGGTCGAGCAGTACTTC.

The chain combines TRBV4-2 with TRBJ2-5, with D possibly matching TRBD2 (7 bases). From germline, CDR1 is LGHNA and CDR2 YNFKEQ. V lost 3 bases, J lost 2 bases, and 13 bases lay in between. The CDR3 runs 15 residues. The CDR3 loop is CASSQGGTQQETQYF. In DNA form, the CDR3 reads TGTGCCAGCAGCCAGGGAGGGACACAACAAGAGACCCAGTACTTC.

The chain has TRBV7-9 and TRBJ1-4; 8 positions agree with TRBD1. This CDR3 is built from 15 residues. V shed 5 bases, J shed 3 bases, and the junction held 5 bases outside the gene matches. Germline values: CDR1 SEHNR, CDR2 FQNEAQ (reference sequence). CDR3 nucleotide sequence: TGTGCCAGCAGCCCGACGGGACAGGCTAATGAAAAACTGTTTTTT. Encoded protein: CASSPTGQANEKLFF.

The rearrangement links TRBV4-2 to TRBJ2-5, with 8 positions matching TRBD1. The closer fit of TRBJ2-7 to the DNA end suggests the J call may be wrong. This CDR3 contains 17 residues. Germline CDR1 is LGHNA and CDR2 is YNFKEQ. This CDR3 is CASSQDRDRSATYEQYF. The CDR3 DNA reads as TGTGCCAGCAGCCAAGATCGGGACAGGTCCGCTACCTACGAGCAGTACTTC.

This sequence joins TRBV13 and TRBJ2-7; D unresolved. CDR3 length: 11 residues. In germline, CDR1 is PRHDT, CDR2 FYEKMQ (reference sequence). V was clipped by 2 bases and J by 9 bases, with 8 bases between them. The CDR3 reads CASSLRRRQYF. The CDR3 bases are TGTGCCAGCAGCTTACGGCGTAGGCAGTACTTC.

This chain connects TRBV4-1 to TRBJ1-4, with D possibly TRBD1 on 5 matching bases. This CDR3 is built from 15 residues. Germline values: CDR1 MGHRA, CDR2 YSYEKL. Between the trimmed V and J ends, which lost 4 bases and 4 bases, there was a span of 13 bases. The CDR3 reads CASSRDSSFNEKLFF. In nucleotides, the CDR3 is TGCGCCAGCAGCCGCGACAGTAGCTTTAATGAAAAACTGTTTTTT.

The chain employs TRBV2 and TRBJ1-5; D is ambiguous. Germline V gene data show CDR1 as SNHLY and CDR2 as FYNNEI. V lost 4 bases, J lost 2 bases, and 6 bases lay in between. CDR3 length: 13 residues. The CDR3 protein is CASSVGGNQPQHF. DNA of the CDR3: TGTGCCAGCAGTGTGGGCGGCAATCAGCCCCAGCATTTT.

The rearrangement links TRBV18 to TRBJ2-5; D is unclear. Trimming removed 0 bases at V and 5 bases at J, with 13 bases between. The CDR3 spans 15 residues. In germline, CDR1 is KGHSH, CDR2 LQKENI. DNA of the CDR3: TGTGCCAGCTCACCACCGGGCAACCCAAGGGAGACCCAGTACTTC. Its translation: CASSPPGNPRETQYF.

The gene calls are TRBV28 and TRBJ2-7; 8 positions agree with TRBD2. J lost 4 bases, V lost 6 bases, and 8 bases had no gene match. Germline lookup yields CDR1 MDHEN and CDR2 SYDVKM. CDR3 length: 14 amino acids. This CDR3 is CASSSPGLGYEQYF. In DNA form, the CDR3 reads TGTGCCAGCAGCTCGCCGGGACTAGGTTACGAGCAGTACTTC.

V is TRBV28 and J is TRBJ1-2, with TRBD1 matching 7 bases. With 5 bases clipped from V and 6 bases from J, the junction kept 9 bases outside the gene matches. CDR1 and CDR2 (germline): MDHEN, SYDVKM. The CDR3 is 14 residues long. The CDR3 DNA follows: TGTGCCAGCAGTCCTGGACAGGAACTCCATGGCTACACCTTC. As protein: CASSPGQELHGYTF.

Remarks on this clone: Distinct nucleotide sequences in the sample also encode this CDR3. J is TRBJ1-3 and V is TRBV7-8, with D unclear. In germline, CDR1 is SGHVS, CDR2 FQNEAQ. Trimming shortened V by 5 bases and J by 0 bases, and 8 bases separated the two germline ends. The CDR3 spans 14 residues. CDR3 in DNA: TGTGCCAGCAGCCCCCGGGGCTCTGGAAACACCATATATTTT. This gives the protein CASSPRGSGNTIYF.

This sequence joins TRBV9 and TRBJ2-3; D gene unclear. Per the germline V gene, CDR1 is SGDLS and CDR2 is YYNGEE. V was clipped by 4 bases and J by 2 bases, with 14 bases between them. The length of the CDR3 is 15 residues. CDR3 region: CASSPTRLITDTQYF. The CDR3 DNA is TGTGCCAGCAGCCCCACCCGCCTCATCACAGATACGCAGTATTTT.

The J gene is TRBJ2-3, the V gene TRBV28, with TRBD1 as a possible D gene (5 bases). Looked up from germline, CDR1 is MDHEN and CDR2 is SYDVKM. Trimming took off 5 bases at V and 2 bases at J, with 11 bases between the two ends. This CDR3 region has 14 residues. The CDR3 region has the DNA TGTGCCAGCAGTCGCGGACATACCACAGATACGCAGTATTTT. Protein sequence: CASSRGHTTDTQYF.

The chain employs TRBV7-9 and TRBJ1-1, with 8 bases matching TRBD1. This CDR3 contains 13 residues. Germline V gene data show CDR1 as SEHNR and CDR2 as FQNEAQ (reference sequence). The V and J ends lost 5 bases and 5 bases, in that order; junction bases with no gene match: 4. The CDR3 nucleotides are TGTGCCAGCAGCCAACAGGGGGTAACTGAAGCTTTCTTT. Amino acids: CASSQQGVTEAFF.

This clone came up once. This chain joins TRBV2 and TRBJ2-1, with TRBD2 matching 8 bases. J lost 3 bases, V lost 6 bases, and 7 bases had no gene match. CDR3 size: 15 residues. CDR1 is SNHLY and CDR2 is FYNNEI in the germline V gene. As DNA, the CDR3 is TGTGCCAGCAGGGAAACTAGCGGACTCTACAATGAGCAGTTCTTC. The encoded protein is CASRETSGLYNEQFF.

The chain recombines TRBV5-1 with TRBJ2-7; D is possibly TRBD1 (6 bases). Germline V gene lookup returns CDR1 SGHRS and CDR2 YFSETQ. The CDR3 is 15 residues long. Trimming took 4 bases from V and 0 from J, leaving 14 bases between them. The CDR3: CASSNRDTLSYEQYF. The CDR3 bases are TGCGCCAGCAGCAACAGGGACACCCTCTCCTACGAGCAGTACTTC.